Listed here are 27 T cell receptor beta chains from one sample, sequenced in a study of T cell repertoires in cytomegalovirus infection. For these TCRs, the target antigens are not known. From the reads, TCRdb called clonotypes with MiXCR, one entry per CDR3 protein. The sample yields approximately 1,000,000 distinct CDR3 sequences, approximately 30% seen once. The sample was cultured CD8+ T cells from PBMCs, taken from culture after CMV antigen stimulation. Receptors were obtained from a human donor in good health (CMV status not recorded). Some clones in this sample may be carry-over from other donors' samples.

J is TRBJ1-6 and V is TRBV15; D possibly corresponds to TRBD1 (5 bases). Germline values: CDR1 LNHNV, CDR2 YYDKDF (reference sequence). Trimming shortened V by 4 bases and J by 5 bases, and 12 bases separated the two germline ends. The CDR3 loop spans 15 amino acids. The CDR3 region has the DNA TGTGCCACCAGCAAAGAGACAGCTAATAATTCACCCCTCCACTTT. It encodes CATSKETANNSPLHF.

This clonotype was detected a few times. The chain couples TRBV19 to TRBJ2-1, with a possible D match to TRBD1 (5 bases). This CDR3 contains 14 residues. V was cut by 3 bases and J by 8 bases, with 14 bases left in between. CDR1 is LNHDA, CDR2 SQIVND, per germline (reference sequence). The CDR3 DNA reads TGTGCCAGTAGTATCGACAGAAGAGATTATGAGCAGTTCTTC. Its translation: CASSIDRRDYEQFF.

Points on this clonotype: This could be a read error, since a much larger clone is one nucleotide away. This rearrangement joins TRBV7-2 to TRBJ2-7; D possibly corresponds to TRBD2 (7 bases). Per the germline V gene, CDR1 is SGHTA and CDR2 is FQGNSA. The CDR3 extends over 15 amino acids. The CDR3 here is CANSLVSGGAYEQYF. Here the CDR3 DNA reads TGTGCCAACAGCTTAGTCTCGGGGGGCGCCTACGAGCAGTACTTC.

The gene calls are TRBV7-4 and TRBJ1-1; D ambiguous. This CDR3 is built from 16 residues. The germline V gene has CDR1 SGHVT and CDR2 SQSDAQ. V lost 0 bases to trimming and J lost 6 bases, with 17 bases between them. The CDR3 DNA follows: TGTGCCAGCAGCTTAGCGCGGGGATCGGGTCAGGCTGAAGCTTTCTTT. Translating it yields CASSLARGSGQAEAFF.

The CDR3 region has the DNA TGTGCCACCAGCGAGGGAGATTCCTGGGAGCTGTTTTTT. This translates into CATSEGDSWELFF. V is TRBV15 and J is TRBJ2-2; a weak D match, TRBD2 (5 bases). From germline, CDR1 is LNHNV and CDR2 YYDKDF (reference sequence). Trimming left V 5 bases short and J 9 bases short, with 13 bases between. This CDR3 spans 13 amino acids. Full variable domain (rest looked up from reference TRBV15 and TRBJ2-2): DAMVIQNPRYQVTQFGKPVTLSCSQTLNHNVMYWYQQKSSQAPKLLFHYYDKDFNNEADTPDNFQSRRPNTSFCFLDIRSPGLGDTAMYLCATSEGDSWELFFGEGSRLTVL.

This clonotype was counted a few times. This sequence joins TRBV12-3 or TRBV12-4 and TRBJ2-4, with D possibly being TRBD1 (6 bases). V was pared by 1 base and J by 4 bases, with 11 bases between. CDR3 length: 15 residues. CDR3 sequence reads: CASSLGLDRKNIQYF. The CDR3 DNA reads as TGTGCCAGCAGTTTAGGTTTGGACAGAAAAAACATTCAGTACTTC.

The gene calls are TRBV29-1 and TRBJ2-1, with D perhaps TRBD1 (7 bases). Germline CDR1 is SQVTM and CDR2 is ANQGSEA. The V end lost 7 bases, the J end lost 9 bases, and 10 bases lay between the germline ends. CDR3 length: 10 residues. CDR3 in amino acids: CSGRDSEQFF. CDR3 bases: TGCAGCGGGAGGGACAGTGAGCAGTTCTTC.

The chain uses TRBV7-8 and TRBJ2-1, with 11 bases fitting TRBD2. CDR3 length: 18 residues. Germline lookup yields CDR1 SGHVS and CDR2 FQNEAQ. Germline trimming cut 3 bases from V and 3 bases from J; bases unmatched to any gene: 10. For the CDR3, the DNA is TGTGCCAGCAGCTTCCCATCTAGCGGGGGGCCTCACTACAATGAGCAGTTCTTC. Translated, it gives CASSFPSSGGPHYNEQFF.

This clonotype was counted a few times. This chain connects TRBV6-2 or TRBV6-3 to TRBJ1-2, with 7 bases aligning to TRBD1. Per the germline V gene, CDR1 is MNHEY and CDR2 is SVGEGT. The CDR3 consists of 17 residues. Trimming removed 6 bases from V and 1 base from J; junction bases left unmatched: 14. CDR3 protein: CASSHSYGTAVNYGYTF. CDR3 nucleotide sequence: TGTGCCAGCAGCCATTCCTATGGGACAGCCGTTAACTATGGCTACACCTTC.

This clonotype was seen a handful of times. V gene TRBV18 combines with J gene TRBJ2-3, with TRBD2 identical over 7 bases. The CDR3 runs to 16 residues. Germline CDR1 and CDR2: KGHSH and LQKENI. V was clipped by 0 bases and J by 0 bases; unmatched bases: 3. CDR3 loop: CASSPPASGSTDTQYF. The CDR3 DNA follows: TGTGCCAGCTCACCACCGGCTAGCGGTAGCACAGATACGCAGTATTTT.

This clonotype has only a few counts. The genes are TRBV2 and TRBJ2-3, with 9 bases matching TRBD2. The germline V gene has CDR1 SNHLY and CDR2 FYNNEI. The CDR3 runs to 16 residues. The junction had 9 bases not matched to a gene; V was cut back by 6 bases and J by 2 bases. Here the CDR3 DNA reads TGTGCCAGCAGGCCCGTGAGCGGGGGGCTCACAGATACGCAGTATTTT. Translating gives CASRPVSGGLTDTQYF.

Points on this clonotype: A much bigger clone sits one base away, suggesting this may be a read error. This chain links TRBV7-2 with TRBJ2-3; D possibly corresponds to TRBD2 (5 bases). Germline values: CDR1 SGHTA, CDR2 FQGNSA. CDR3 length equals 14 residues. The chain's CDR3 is CANSLNGGTDTQYF. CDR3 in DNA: TGTGCCAACAGCTTAAACGGGGGCACAGATACGCAGTATTTT.

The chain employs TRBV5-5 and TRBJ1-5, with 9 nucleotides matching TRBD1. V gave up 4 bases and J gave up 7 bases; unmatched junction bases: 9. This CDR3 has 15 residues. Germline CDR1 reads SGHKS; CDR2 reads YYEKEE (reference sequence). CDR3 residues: CASSSDRGFGQPQHF. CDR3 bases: TGTGCCAGCAGCAGCGACAGGGGGTTTGGGCAGCCCCAGCATTTT. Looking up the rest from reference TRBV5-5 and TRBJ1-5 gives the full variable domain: DAGVTQSPTHLIKTRGQQVTLRCSPISGHKSVSWYQQVLGQGPQFIFQYYEKEERGRGNFPDRFSARQFPNYSSELNVNALLLGDSALYLCASSSDRGFGQPQHFGDGTRLSIL.

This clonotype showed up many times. The CDR3 bases are TGTGCCAGCAGCTACACGACCGGGACAGGGGGGACAGATACGCAGTATTTT. It encodes CASSYTTGTGGTDTQYF. V is TRBV7-6 and J is TRBJ2-3; 11 bases agree with TRBD1. The V and J ends lost 4 bases and 3 bases, in that order; junction bases with no gene match: 9. The CDR3 extends over 17 amino acids. Germline V gene sequence: CDR1 SGHVS, CDR2 FNYEAQ.

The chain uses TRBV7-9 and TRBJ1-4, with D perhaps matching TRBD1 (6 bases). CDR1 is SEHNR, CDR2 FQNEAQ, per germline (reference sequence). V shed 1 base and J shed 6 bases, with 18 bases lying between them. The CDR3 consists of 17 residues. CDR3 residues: CASSLVPSWGRDEKLFF. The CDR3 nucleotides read TGTGCCAGCAGCTTAGTTCCGAGTTGGGGGCGAGATGAAAAACTGTTTTTT.

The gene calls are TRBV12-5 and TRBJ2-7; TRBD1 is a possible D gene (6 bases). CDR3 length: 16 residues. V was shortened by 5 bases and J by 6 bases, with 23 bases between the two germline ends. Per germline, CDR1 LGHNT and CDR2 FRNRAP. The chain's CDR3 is CASGPQNRDKNIEQYF. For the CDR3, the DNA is TGTGCTAGTGGTCCTCAAAACCGGGACAAAAATATCGAGCAGTACTTC.

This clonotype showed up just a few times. CDR3 loop: CASSESIGYTDTQYF. The CDR3 nucleotides are TGCGCCAGCAGTGAGTCCATCGGGTATACAGATACGCAGTATTTT. This rearrangement joins TRBV10-1 to TRBJ2-3; no definite D call. Deletions cut 0 bases from V and 3 bases from J, with 10 bases between. Per germline, CDR1 WNHNN and CDR2 SYGVQD (reference sequence). The CDR3 spans 15 residues.

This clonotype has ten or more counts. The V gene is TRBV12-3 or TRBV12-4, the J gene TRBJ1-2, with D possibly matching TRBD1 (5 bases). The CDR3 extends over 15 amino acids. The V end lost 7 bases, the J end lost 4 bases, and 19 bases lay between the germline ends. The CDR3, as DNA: TGTGCCAGCACCCACGGGGACCCAGGGACCTATGGCTACACCTTC. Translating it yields CASTHGDPGTYGYTF.

The CDR3 protein is CASSFQGGANTGELFF. The CDR3 nucleotides are TGTGCCAGCAGCTTCCAAGGGGGCGCGAACACCGGGGAGCTGTTTTTT. The J gene is TRBJ2-2, the V gene TRBV11-3; TRBD1 matches 7 bases. The CDR3 consists of 16 residues. Germline V lookup: CDR1 SGHNT, CDR2 YENEEA. V was clipped by 3 bases and J by 0 bases; unmatched bases: 4. Together with reference TRBV11-3 and TRBJ2-2, the CDR3 gives the full variable domain: EAGVVQSPRYKIIEKKQPVAFWCNPISGHNTLYWYLQNLGQGPELLIRYENEEAVDDSQLPKDRFSAERLKGVDSTLKIQPAELGDSAVYLCASSFQGGANTGELFFGEGSRLTVL.

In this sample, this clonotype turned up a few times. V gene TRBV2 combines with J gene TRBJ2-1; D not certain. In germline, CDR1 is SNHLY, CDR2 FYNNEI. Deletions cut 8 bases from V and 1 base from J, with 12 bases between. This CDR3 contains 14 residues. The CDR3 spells CASPDMGSYNEQFF. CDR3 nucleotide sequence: TGTGCCAGCCCAGACATGGGGTCCTACAATGAGCAGTTCTTC.

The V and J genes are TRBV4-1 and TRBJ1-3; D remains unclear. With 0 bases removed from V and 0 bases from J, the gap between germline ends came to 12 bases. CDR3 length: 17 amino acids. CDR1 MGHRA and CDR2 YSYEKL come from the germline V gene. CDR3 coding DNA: TGCGCCAGCAGCCAAGATCCTCCGCTGAGCTCTGGAAACACCATATATTTT. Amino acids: CASSQDPPLSSGNTIYF.

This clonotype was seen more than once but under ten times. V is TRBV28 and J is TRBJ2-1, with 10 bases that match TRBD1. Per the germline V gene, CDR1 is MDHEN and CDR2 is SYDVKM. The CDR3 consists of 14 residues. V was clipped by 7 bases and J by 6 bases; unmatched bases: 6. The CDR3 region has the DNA TGTGCCAGCACTAAAAGGACAGGGGGCAATGAGCAGTTCTTC. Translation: CASTKRTGGNEQFF.

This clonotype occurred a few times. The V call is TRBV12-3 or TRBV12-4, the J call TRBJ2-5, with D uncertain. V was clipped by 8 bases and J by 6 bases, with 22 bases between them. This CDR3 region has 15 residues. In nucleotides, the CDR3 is TGTGCCAGCTCCGTCTCCCTTGGCGTCTTTAAGACCCAGTACTTC. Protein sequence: CASSVSLGVFKTQYF.

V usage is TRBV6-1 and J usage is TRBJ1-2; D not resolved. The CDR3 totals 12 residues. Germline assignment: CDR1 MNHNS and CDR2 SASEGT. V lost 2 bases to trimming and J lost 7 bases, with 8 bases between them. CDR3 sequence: CASSESPGGYTF. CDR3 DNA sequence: TGTGCCAGCAGTGAATCCCCAGGTGGCTACACCTTC.

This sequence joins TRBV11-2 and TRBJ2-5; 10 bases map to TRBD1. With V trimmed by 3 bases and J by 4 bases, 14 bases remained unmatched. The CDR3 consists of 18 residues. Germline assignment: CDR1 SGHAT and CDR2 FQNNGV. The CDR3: CASSFYPVGTGAGETQYF. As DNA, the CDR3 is TGTGCCAGCAGCTTCTACCCCGTTGGGACAGGGGCCGGAGAGACCCAGTACTTC.

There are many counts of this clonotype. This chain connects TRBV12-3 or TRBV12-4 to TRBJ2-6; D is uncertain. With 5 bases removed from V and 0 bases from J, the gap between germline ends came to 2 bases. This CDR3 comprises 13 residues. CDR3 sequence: CASSTSGANVLTF. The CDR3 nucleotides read TGTGCCAGCAGTACCTCTGGGGCCAACGTCCTGACTTTC.

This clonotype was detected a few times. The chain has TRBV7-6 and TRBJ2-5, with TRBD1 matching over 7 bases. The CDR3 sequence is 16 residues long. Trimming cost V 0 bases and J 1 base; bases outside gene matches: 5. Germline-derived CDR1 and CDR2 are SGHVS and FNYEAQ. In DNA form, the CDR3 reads TGTGCCAGCAGCTTAGCCTGGACAGGCACCCAAGAGACCCAGTACTTC. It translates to CASSLAWTGTQETQYF.